The present T cell receptor (beta chain) was sequenced within a study of cytomegalovirus exposure and HLA in healthy donors. PCR amplification relied on 60 Vbeta primers (plus 13 Jbeta primers). The table came from immunoSEQ multiplex PCR; TCRdb's copy has only in-frame clones and leaves some out. The sample has around 99,000 clones; about 74% are singletons. A remark on this clone: Antigen unknown.

Points from the study as a whole: Further analysis, carried out later, found HLA-associated TCR beta chains more clonally expanded than equally common other chains.

Germline loops: CDR1 MNHEY, CDR2 SVGAGI. V lost 4 bases, J lost 3 bases, and 10 bases lay in between. This CDR3 has 14 amino acids. This sequence was found in a woman between 40 and 50 years old in good health and CMV-seropositive. Sequencing was carried out using PBMCs. The genes are TRBV6-5 and TRBJ2-1; perhaps TRBD1 as D (5 bases). The CDR3, as DNA: TGTGCCAGCAGTTCCACAGGAATCTACAATGAGCAGTTCTTC. It is translated as CASSSTGIYNEQFF.